The rows below give T cell receptor beta chains drawn from one sample of a study of PD-1 blockade in classical Hodgkin lymphoma. Generated by immunoSEQ multiplex PCR, the TCRdb table keeps only in-frame clones and is missing some. In the table there are about 45,000 clones, approximately 79% of which are singletons. The sequences come from peripheral blood mononuclear cells (PBMCs), collected before the second cycle of nivolumab. These receptors originate from a human donor with classical Hodgkin lymphoma. The CDR3 runs from the conserved cysteine through the conserved F or W. The D gene is left open where the match is weak. Clone sizes are given selectively: once, few, many, or a class where the clone is expanded.

.	TRBJ1-2	TRBV2	few	CASSEGGGYTF	TGTGCCAGCAGTGAGGGGGGTGGCTACACCTTC
TRBD1	TRBJ2-7	TRBV28	.	CASSSGGHYEQYF	TGTGCCAGCAGTTCAGGGGGTCACTACGAGCAGTACTTC
TRBD2	TRBJ2-7	TRBV18	few	CASSPPHGLAGVSQQYF	TGTGCCAGCTCACCACCGCACGGGCTAGCGGGAGTCTCTCAGCAGTACTTC
TRBD1	TRBJ2-7	TRBV9	few	CASSPGTGPNYEQYF	TGTGCCAGCAGCCCAGGGACAGGGCCTAACTACGAGCAGTACTTC
.	TRBJ2-7	TRBV28	.	CASRLPGRSYEQYF	TGTGCCAGCAGGCTGCCGGGGCGTTCCTACGAGCAGTACTTC
.	TRBJ2-3	TRBV27	few	CASSLNNYGVDTQYF	TGTGCCAGCAGTTTAAACAACTACGGGGTAGATACGCAGTATTTT
TRBD1	TRBJ2-7	TRBV18	.	CASSPPTGQGTPGEQYF	TGTGCCAGCTCACCACCGACAGGACAGGGTACCCCGGGCGAGCAGTACTTC
.	TRBJ2-5	TRBV4-1	.	CASSQDRGAMGQETQYF	TGCGCCAGCAGCCAAGATCGGGGGGCCATGGGTCAAGAGACCCAGTACTTC
.	TRBJ1-5	TRBV15	.	CATSRDRQLNQPQHF	TGTGCCACCAGCAGAGATCGACAGCTCAATCAGCCCCAGCATTTT
.	TRBJ1-3	TRBV7-9	.	CASTPRSSSGNTIYF	TGTGCCAGCACCCCACGAAGCAGCTCTGGAAACACCATATATTTT
TRBD2	TRBJ2-7	TRBV27	once	CASSGGLAGESYEQYF	TGTGCCAGCAGTGGGGGACTGGCGGGAGAGTCCTACGAGCAGTACTTC
.	TRBJ1-1	TRBV29-1	.	CSVDNWSGSYTEAFF	TGCAGCGTTGATAATTGGTCAGGGTCCTACACTGAAGCTTTCTTT
.	TRBJ1-1	TRBV28	.	CASSHFLTGTSEAFF	TGTGCCAGCAGCCACTTTTTAACCGGGACAAGCGAAGCTTTCTTT
.	TRBJ1-1	TRBV5-1	once	CASSPWTANTEAFF	TGCGCCAGCAGCCCCTGGACAGCTAACACTGAAGCTTTCTTT
TRBD1	TRBJ2-7	TRBV10-3	few	CAIRMGQGEGEQYF	TGTGCCATCAGGATGGGACAGGGTGAGGGGGAGCAGTACTTC
TRBD1	TRBJ1-2	TRBV9	.	CASSHRRTGGLYGYTF	TGTGCCAGCAGCCATCGCCGGACAGGTGGCCTCTATGGCTACACCTTC
.	TRBJ1-1	TRBV6-5	.	CASSRGNTEAFF	TGTGCAAGCAGTCGTGGGAACACTGAAGCTTTCTTT
.	TRBJ2-3	TRBV6-6	once	CASTPDMTDTQYF	TGTGCCAGCACCCCCGACATGACGGATACGCAGTATTTT
.	TRBJ1-5	TRBV9	.	CASSVQGGSNQPQHF	TGTGCCAGCAGCGTCCAGGGCGGTAGCAATCAGCCCCAGCATTTT
TRBD1	TRBJ2-7	TRBV5-1	.	CASRYGQGVRSEQYF	TGCGCCAGCAGATACGGACAGGGGGTTCGGTCCGAGCAGTACTTC
.	TRBJ1-2	TRBV7-8	.	CASSSPLSYGYTF	TGTGCCAGCAGCTCACCCCTTAGTTATGGCTACACCTTC
TRBD1	TRBJ1-2	TRBV9	.	CASSLTGTGGSYGYTF	TGTGCCAGCAGCTTGACCGGGACAGGGGGGTCCTATGGCTACACCTTC
.	TRBJ2-1	TRBV19	.	CASKGSYNEQFF	TGTGCCAGTAAAGGGTCCTACAATGAGCAGTTCTTC
.	TRBJ2-4	TRBV27	few	CASSPATGPEEAKNIQYF	TGTGCCAGCAGCCCGGCAACGGGTCCCGAGGAGGCCAAAAACATTCAGTACTTC
TRBD1	TRBJ2-7	TRBV5-6	.	CASSLGQGADEQYF	TGTGCCAGCAGCTTAGGCCAGGGGGCCGACGAGCAGTACTTC
TRBD1	TRBJ1-5	TRBV19	.	CASSILGTASNQPQHF	TGTGCCAGTAGTATTTTAGGGACAGCTAGCAATCAGCCCCAGCATTTT
.	TRBJ2-2	TRBV29-1	few	CSVETLYDTGELFF	TGCAGCGTTGAGACATTATACGACACCGGGGAGCTGTTTTTT
TRBD2	TRBJ2-1	TRBV7-9	few	CASSPRTKRELYNEQFF	TGTGCCAGCAGCCCACGTACGAAGCGGGAGTTGTACAATGAGCAGTTCTTC
TRBD2	TRBJ2-3	TRBV11-3	once	CASSLALAGGSDTQYF	TGTGCCAGCAGCTTAGCACTAGCGGGAGGGTCAGATACGCAGTATTTT
.	TRBJ1-2	TRBV6-6	.	CASSPRATYGYTF	TGTGCCAGCAGTCCGAGGGCTACCTATGGCTACACCTTC
.	TRBJ1-2	TRBV20-1	.	CSASALYGYTF	TGCAGTGCTTCTGCCCTTTATGGCTACACCTTC
.	TRBJ2-3	TRBV7-9	.	CASSPPTPRDRWGGDTQYF	TGTGCCAGCAGCCCCCCAACGCCCAGGGACAGGTGGGGGGGAGATACGCAGTATTTT
.	TRBJ2-4	TRBV5-1	few	CASSLPVLAKNIQYF	TGCGCCAGCAGCTTGCCAGTCTTAGCCAAAAACATTCAGTACTTC
.	TRBJ1-1	TRBV4-3	.	CASSQGGATEAFF	TGCGCCAGCAGCCAAGGAGGGGCCACTGAAGCTTTCTTT
TRBD1	TRBJ1-5	TRBV5-4	.	CASSLGGQGNQPQHF	TGTGCCAGCAGCTTGGGTGGACAGGGCAATCAGCCCCAGCATTTT
.	TRBJ1-1	TRBV7-9	once	CASSRGDTEAFF	TGTGCCAGCAGCAGGGGGGACACTGAAGCTTTCTTT
.	TRBJ2-7	TRBV28	.	CASSLQLMYEQYF	TGTGCCAGCAGTTTACAGTTGATGTACGAGCAGTACTTC
.	TRBJ1-6	TRBV7-2	.	CASSLVFRGYNSPLHF	TGTGCCAGCAGCTTAGTATTTAGGGGTTATAATTCACCCCTCCACTTT
.	TRBJ1-6	TRBV23-1	.	CASSHRLTDNSPLHF	TGCGCCAGCAGTCACCGGTTGACGGATAATTCACCCCTCCACTTT
TRBD1	TRBJ2-7	TRBV7-9	.	CATNRGPNSYEQYF	TGTGCCACTAACAGGGGGCCAAACTCCTACGAGCAGTACTTC
.	TRBJ2-1	TRBV20-1	few	CSARADNEQFF	TGCAGTGCTAGAGCTGACAATGAGCAGTTCTTC